These 20 T cell receptor beta chains were all obtained from the same sample, sequenced in a study of graft-versus-host responses after intestinal transplantation. These receptors have no known antigen. Method: immunoSEQ multiplex PCR; TCRdb's copy keeps in-frame clones and lacks some. The table includes around 36,000 clones, nearly 95% detected once. Sequencing used unstimulated CD8+ T cells sorted from spleen or lymph node cells, obtained before transplant. Receptors originate from a human donor who was the organ donor for an intestinal transplant.

V usage is TRBV30 and J usage is TRBJ2-1, with 11 bases identical to TRBD2. CDR1 GTSNPN and CDR2 SVGIG come from the germline V gene (reference sequence). CDR3 length: 14 residues. The ends lost 4 bases at V and 4 bases at J; junction bases unmatched: 3. As DNA, the CDR3 is TGTGCCTGGACCCTAGCGGGGGGTTACAATGAGCAGTTCTTC. Translated, it gives CAWTLAGGYNEQFF.

The rearrangement uses TRBV30 and TRBJ2-1; unclear D gene. The germline V gene has CDR1 GTSNPN and CDR2 SVGIG (reference sequence). The CDR3 runs 11 residues. The V and J ends lost 3 bases and 10 bases respectively, with 10 bases between them. In DNA, the CDR3 is TGTGCCTGGAGGGAAAGCAGGGAGCAGTTCTTC. Translation: CAWRESREQFF.

The J gene is TRBJ2-1, the V gene TRBV4-3, with D perhaps matching TRBD1 or TRBD2 (5 bases each). Germline lookup yields CDR1 LGHNA and CDR2 YSLEER. The CDR3 runs 15 residues. The V end lost 3 bases, the J end lost 6 bases, and 15 bases lay between the germline ends. The CDR3 sequence: CASSQGTGVGNEQFF. The CDR3 DNA sequence: TGCGCCAGCAGCCAGGGGACCGGGGTGGGCAATGAGCAGTTCTTC.

This chain links TRBV6-1 with TRBJ1-2; TRBD1 aligns across 7 bases. This CDR3 is 12 amino acids long. V gave up 5 bases and J gave up 7 bases; unmatched junction bases: 4. Per germline, CDR1 MNHNS and CDR2 SASEGT. CDR3 amino acids: CASSFHRGGYTF. The CDR3 coding sequence is TGTGCCAGCAGTTTCCACAGGGGTGGCTACACCTTC.

The gene calls are TRBV28 and TRBJ2-1; D might be TRBD1 or TRBD2, each matching 5 bases. Trimming stripped 6 bases from V and 1 base from J, with 22 bases between. CDR1 and CDR2 from the germline V gene are MDHEN and SYDVKM. The CDR3 has 18 amino acids. The CDR3 sequence: CASRNDPGRQNSYNEQFF. The CDR3 DNA is TGTGCCAGCAGAAACGACCCGGGACGGCAAAATTCCTACAATGAGCAGTTCTTC.

The gene calls are TRBV9 and TRBJ2-7; D may match TRBD1 or TRBD2 (5 bases each). Germline CDR1 is SGDLS and CDR2 is YYNGEE. Trimming removed 4 bases at V and 0 bases at J, with 14 bases between. The CDR3 covers 15 residues. The CDR3 nucleotides read TGTGCCAGCAGCCCCCGGGGACCTTCCTCCTACGAGCAGTACTTC. This gives the protein CASSPRGPSSYEQYF.

The rearrangement joins TRBV5-1 to TRBJ1-1; tentative D call: TRBD1 (6 bases). There are 15 residues in the CDR3. V was cut by 0 bases and J by 6 bases, with 15 bases left in between. Looked up from germline, CDR1 is SGHRS and CDR2 is YFSETQ. This CDR3 reads CASSLVGGAGAEAFF. DNA of the CDR3: TGCGCCAGCAGCTTGGTTGGGGGCGCGGGCGCTGAAGCTTTCTTT.

The V gene is TRBV6-5, the J gene TRBJ2-7, with D perhaps matching TRBD2 (5 bases). The CDR3 consists of 13 residues. Trimming stripped 5 bases from V and 2 bases from J, with 10 bases between. CDR1 MNHEY and CDR2 SVGAGI come from the germline V gene. CDR3 DNA sequence: TGTGCCAGCAGTGAAGCGGCCGCCTACGAGCAGTACTTC. Its protein is CASSEAAAYEQYF.

The chain employs TRBV6-5 and TRBJ2-7, with 7 bases matching TRBD2. The CDR3 contains 13 residues. CDR1 MNHEY and CDR2 SVGAGI come from the germline V gene. The junction had 3 bases not matched to a gene; V was cut back by 4 bases and J by 3 bases. CDR3 sequence reads: CASSFRGDYEQYF. CDR3 nucleotides: TGTGCCAGCAGTTTTCGGGGGGACTACGAGCAGTACTTC.

This chain links TRBV13 with TRBJ2-3; TRBD2 matches at 11 bases. The CDR3 consists of 15 residues. Losses at the gene ends were 5 bases for V and 9 bases for J; bases not matched to a gene: 10. In germline, CDR1 is PRHDT, CDR2 FYEKMQ (reference sequence). The CDR3 DNA sequence: TGTGCCAGCAGCGACATAGCGGGGGGGTCTTCCACGCAGTATTTT. It encodes CASSDIAGGSSTQYF. The variable domain in full, completed from reference TRBV13 and TRBJ2-3, reads AAGVIQSPRHLIKEKRETATLKCYPIPRHDTVYWYQQGPGQDPQFLISFYEKMQSDKGSIPDRFSAQQFSDYHSELNMSSLELGDSALYFCASSDIAGGSSTQYFGPGTRLTVL.

The chain recombines TRBV5-5 with TRBJ2-5, with 7 bases matching TRBD1. The J call may be wrong; the DNA end is better matched by TRBJ2-7. The CDR3 spans 15 residues. Germline lookup yields CDR1 SGHKS and CDR2 YYEKEE (reference sequence). The CDR3 is CASSLETGVHYEQYF. The CDR3 coding sequence is TGTGCCAGCAGCTTAGAAACAGGGGTCCACTACGAGCAGTACTTC.

In DNA form, the CDR3 reads TGCGCCAGCAGCGAGAGACACTATAGCAATCAGCCCCAGCATTTT. It translates to CASSERHYSNQPQHF. J is TRBJ1-5 and V is TRBV4-1, with D unclear. In germline, CDR1 is MGHRA, CDR2 YSYEKL. Between the trimmed V and J ends, which lost 5 bases and 0 bases, there was a span of 11 bases. The CDR3 length is 15 residues.

V gene TRBV5-1 combines with J gene TRBJ2-7; the D gene is possibly TRBD1 (5 bases). V lost 6 bases, J lost 3 bases, and 13 bases lay in between. This CDR3 is 13 amino acids long. The V gene's germline CDR1 is SGHRS and CDR2 YFSETQ. The CDR3 loop is CASTQGGDYEQYF. The CDR3 region has the DNA TGCGCCAGCACCCAGGGTGGTGACTACGAGCAGTACTTC.

CDR3 DNA: TGTGCCAGCATGGCCGGGACAGGGGATGGGCAGTACTTC. This encodes CASMAGTGDGQYF. This chain joins TRBV2 and TRBJ2-7; 10 bases align to TRBD1. J was trimmed by 9 bases and V by 7 bases; bases with no gene match: 9. Germline values: CDR1 SNHLY, CDR2 FYNNEI. The length of the CDR3 is 13 residues.

The genes are TRBV4-1 and TRBJ2-3; D may correspond to TRBD1 or TRBD2 (6 bases each). Deletions cut 4 bases from V and 4 bases from J, with 9 bases between. Germline-derived CDR1 and CDR2 are MGHRA and YSYEKL. The CDR3 has 13 residues. CDR3 DNA sequence: TGCGCCAGCAGCCTGGGGGGCTCAGATACGCAGTATTTT. Translated, it gives CASSLGGSDTQYF.

The chain links TRBV7-2 to TRBJ2-5, with D uncertain. Germline V gene data show CDR1 as SGHTA and CDR2 as FQGNSA. This CDR3 spans 14 amino acids. V was trimmed by 2 bases and J by 3 bases, leaving 10 bases between them. The CDR3 nucleotides are TGTGCCAGCAGCTTATATCGGGTGGAAGAGACCCAGTACTTC. Protein: CASSLYRVEETQYF.

V is TRBV5-6 and J is TRBJ2-3; D is ambiguous. Germline values: CDR1 SGHDT, CDR2 YYEEEE. There are 15 residues in the CDR3. V gave up 0 bases and J gave up 0 bases, with 8 bases separating them. In DNA form, the CDR3 reads TGTGCCAGCAGCTTGGTCGCTACTAGCACAGATACGCAGTATTTT. It specifies CASSLVATSTDTQYF.

This sequence joins TRBV19 and TRBJ2-3; a possible D gene is TRBD1 (6 bases). V gave up 4 bases and J gave up 6 bases, with 20 bases separating them. CDR1 and CDR2 (germline): LNHDA, SQIVND (reference sequence). There are 16 residues in the CDR3. In DNA, the CDR3 is TGTGCCAGTAGTAACCACAGGGAATGGGGGTCGGATACGCAGTATTTT. Translation: CASSNHREWGSDTQYF.

This sequence joins TRBV7-8 and TRBJ1-4, with 8 bases matching TRBD1. V shed 7 bases and J 5 bases; nucleotides not matched to a gene: 12. This CDR3 has 16 amino acids. Per germline, CDR1 SGHVS and CDR2 FQNEAQ. The CDR3 region has the DNA TGTGCCAGCATCCCTCGACCGGCAGGGGGCAATGAAAAACTGTTTTTT. Its protein is CASIPRPAGGNEKLFF.

This chain links TRBV27 with TRBJ1-1, with D possibly matching TRBD1 (5 bases). This CDR3 region has 12 residues. Germline CDR1 is MNHEY and CDR2 is SMNVEV (reference sequence). V shed 7 bases and J shed 7 bases, with 13 bases lying between them. The CDR3 nucleotides are TGTGCCAGCAAACGGGGCTCCTTTGAAGCTTTCTTT. Translating it yields CASKRGSFEAFF.